This T cell receptor (beta chain) was observed in a study of CD8 T cells in Susac syndrome. Details on this clonotype: What it binds is unknown.

Reverse transcription used roughly 0.45 to 1 ug RNA and random hexamers. The authors amplified TCR beta CDR3 across 54 Vbeta and 13 Jbeta using immunoSEQ multiplex PCR. TCRdb re-analysed the immunoSEQ multiplex PCR reads in MiXCR, keeping a single row per CDR3 protein. The sample consists of approximately 25,000 distinct CDR3 sequences, about 93% of them appearing once. The CDR3 runs to 12 residues. Between the trimmed V and J ends, which lost 2 bases and 14 bases, there was a span of 14 bases. Looked up from germline, CDR1 is MNHEY and CDR2 is SVGEGT. Study results and limitations: Susac-specific public clones numbered approximately 17 in total CD8+ repertoires (and 5 or 6 in CD8+ TEMRA repertoires).

The chain uses TRBV6-2 or TRBV6-3 and TRBJ2-3, with D possibly being TRBD1 (5 bases). The sequence derives from a human donor with Susac syndrome. The material sequenced was CD8+ T cells from PBMCs. CDR3 residues: CASSYPGRALYF. The CDR3 coding sequence is TGTGCCAGCAGTTACCCAGGGCGCGCGTTGTATTTT.